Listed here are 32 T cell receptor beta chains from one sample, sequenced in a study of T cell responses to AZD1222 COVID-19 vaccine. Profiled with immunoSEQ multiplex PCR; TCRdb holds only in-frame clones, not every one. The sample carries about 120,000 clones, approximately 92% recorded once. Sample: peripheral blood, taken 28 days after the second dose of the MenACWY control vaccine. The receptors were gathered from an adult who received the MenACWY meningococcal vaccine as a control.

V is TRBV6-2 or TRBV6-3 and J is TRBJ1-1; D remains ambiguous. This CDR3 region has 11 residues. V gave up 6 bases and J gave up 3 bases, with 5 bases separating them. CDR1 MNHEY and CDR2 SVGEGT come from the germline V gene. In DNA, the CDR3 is TGTGCCAGCAGCTTATACACTGAAGCTTTCTTT. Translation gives CASSLYTEAFF.

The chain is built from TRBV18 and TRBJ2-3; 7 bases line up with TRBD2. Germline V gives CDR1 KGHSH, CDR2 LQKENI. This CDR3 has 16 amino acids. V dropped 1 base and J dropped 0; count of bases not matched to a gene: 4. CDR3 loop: CASSPRQAGSTDTQYF. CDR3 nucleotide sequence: TGTGCCAGCTCACCACGGCAAGCGGGGAGCACAGATACGCAGTATTTT.

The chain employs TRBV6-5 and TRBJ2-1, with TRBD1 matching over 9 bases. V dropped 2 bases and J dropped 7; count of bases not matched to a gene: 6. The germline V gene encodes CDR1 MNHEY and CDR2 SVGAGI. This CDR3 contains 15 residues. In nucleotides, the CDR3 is TGTGCCAGCAGTTACAACTTCGACAGGGGGAATGAGCAGTTCTTC. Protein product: CASSYNFDRGNEQFF.

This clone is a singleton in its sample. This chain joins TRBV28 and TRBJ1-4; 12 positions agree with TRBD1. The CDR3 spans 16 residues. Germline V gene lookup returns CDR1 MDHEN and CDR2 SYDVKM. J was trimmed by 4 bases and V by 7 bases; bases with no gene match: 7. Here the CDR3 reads CASNTGTGGRNEKLFF. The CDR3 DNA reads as TGTGCCAGCAACACCGGGACAGGGGGCCGTAATGAAAAACTGTTTTTT.

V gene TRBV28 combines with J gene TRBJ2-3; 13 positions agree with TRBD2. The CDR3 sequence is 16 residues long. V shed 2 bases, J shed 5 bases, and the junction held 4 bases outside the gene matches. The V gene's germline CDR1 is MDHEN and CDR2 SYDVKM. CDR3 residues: CASSLTSGGGQDTQYF. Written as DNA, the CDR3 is TGTGCCAGCAGTTTAACTAGCGGGGGGGGTCAAGATACGCAGTATTTT. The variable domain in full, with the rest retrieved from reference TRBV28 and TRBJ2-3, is DVKVTQSSRYLVKRTGEKVFLECVQDMDHENMFWYRQDPGLGLRLIYFSYDVKMKEKGDIPEGYSVSREKKERFSLILESASTNQTSMYLCASSLTSGGGQDTQYFGPGTRLTVL.

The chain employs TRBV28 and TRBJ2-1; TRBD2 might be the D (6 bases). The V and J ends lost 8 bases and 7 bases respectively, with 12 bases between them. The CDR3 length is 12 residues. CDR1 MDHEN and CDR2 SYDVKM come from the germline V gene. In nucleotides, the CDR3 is TGTGCCAGCGGCGGGGCTTTGAATGAGCAGTTCTTC. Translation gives CASGGALNEQFF.

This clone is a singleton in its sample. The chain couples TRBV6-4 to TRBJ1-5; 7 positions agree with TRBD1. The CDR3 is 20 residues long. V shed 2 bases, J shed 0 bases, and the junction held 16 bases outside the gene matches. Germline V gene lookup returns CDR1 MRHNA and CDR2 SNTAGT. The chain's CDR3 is CASSDEMTGREAYSNQPQHF. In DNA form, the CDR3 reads TGTGCCAGCAGTGACGAAATGACAGGGCGGGAGGCTTATAGCAATCAGCCCCAGCATTTT.

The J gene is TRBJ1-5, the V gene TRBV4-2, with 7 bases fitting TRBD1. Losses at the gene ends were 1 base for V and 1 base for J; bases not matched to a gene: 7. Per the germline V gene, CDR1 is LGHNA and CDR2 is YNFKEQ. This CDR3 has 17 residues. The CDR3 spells CASSQGDRDRSNQPQHF. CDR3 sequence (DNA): TGTGCCAGCAGCCAAGGGGACCGGGACAGAAGCAATCAGCCCCAGCATTTT.

In DNA, the CDR3 is TGTGCCAGCAGCTTGACTGTTAATGAAAAACTGTTTTTT. This sequence encodes CASSLTVNEKLFF. This chain joins TRBV5-6 and TRBJ1-4; D is unresolved. The CDR3 is 13 residues long. V lost 1 base, J lost 4 bases, and 5 bases lay in between. Germline CDR1 SGHDT, CDR2 YYEEEE.

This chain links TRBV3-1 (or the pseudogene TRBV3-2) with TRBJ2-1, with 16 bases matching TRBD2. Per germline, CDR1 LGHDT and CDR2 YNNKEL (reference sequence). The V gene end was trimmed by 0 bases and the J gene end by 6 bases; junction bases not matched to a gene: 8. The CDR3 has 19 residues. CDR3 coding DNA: TGTGCCAGCAGCCAAGAGGGACTAGCGGGGGGGTCCCTCGTCAATGAGCAGTTCTTC. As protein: CASSQEGLAGGSLVNEQFF.

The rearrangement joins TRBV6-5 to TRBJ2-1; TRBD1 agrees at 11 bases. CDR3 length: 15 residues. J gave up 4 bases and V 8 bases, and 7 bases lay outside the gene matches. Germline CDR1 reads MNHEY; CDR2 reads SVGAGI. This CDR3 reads CASWRTGGGYNEQFF. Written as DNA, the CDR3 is TGTGCCAGCTGGAGGACAGGGGGCGGTTACAATGAGCAGTTCTTC.

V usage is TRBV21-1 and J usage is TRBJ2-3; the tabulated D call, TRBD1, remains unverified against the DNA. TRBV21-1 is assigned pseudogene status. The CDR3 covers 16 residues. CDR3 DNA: TGTGCCAGCAGCTACTATACAGGATACGACACAGATACGCAGTATTTT. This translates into CASSYYTGYDTDTQYF.

CDR3: CATSGASSETQYF. The CDR3 DNA is TGTGCCACCAGTGGGGCGTCCTCAGAGACCCAGTACTTC. The J gene is TRBJ2-5, the V gene TRBV24-1; D remains ambiguous. V lost 5 bases and J 4 bases, leaving 10 bases between the germline ends. This CDR3 has 13 residues. CDR1 KGHDR and CDR2 SFDVKD come from the germline V gene.

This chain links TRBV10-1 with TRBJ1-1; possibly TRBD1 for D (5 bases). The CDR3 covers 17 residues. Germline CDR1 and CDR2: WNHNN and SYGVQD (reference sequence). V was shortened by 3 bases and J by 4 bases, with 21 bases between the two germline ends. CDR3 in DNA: TGCGCCAGCAGTGATGGGGTTGGGGCAGGTCTTCGCACTGAAGCTTTCTTT. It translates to CASSDGVGAGLRTEAFF.

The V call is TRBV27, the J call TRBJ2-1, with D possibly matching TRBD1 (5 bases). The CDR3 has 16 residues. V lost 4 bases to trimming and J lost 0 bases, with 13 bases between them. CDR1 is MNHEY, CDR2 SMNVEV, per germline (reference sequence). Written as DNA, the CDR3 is TGTGCCAGCAGTTCCCTACAGGTGAACTCCTACAATGAGCAGTTCTTC. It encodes CASSSLQVNSYNEQFF.

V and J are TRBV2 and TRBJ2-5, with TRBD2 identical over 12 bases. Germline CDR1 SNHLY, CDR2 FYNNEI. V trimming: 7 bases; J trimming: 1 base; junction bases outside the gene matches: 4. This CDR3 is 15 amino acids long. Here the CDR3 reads CASKTSGGPQETQYF. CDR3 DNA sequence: TGTGCCAGCAAAACTAGCGGGGGGCCCCAAGAGACCCAGTACTTC.

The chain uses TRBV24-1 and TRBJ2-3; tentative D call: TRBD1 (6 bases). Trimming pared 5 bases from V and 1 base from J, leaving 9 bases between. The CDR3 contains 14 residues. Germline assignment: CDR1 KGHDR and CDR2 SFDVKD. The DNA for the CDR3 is TGTGCCACCAGTGCCTACAGGGGCACAGATACGCAGTATTTT. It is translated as CATSAYRGTDTQYF.

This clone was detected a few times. CDR3 region: CAVGNQPQHF. CDR3 in DNA: TGTGCCGTCGGCAATCAGCCCCAGCATTTT. This chain joins TRBV6-6 and TRBJ1-5; D is ambiguous. Between the trimmed V and J ends, which lost 11 bases and 2 bases, there was a span of 4 bases. Germline CDR1 MNHNY, CDR2 SVGAGI (reference sequence). CDR3 length equals 10 residues.

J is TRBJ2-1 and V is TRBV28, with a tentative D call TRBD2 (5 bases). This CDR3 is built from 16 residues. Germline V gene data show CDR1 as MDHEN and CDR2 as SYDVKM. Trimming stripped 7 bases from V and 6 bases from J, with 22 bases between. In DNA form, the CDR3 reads TGTGCCAGCACCACCCCCGGGAATCCCTGGGGCAATGAGCAGTTCTTC. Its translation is CASTTPGNPWGNEQFF.

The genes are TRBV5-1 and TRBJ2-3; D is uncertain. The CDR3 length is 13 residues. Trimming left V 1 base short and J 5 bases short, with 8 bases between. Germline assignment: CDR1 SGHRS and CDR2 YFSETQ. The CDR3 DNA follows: TGCGCCAGCAGCTTGACCGTGGGAGATACGCAGTATTTT. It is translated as CASSLTVGDTQYF.

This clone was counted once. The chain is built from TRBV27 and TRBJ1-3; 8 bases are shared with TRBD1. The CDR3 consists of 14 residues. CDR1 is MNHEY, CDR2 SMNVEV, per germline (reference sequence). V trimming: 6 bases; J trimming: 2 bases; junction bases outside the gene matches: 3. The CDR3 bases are TGTGCCAGCAGACCGACAGGGGCTGGAAACACCATATATTTT. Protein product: CASRPTGAGNTIYF.

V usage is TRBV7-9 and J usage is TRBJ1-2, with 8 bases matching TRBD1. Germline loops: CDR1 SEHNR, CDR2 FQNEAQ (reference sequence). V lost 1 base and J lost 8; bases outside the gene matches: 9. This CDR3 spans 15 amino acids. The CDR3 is CASSLEGQGARGYTF. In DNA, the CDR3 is TGTGCCAGCAGCTTAGAAGGTCAGGGGGCCAGGGGCTACACCTTC.

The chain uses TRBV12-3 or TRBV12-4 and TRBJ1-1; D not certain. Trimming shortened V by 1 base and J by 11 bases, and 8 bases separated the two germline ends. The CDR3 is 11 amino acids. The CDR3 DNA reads TGTGCCAGCAGTTTAGAGTATCGGGCTTTCTTT. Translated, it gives CASSLEYRAFF.

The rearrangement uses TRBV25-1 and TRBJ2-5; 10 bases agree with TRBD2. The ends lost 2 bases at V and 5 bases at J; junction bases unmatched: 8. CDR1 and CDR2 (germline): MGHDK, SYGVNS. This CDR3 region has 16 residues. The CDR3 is CASSEGSGRAVETQYF. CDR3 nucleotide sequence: TGTGCCAGCAGTGAAGGAAGCGGGAGGGCCGTTGAGACCCAGTACTTC.

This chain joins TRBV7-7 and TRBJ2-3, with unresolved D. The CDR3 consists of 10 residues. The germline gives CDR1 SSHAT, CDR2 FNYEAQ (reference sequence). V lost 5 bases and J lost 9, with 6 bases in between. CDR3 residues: CASSARTQYF. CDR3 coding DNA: TGTGCCAGCAGCGCCCGCACGCAGTATTTT.

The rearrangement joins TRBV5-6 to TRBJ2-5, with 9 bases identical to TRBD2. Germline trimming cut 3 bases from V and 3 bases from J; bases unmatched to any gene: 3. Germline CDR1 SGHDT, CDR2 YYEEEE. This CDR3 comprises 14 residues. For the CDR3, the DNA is TGTGCCAGCAGCTATTGGACTAGCGAAGAGACCCAGTACTTC. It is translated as CASSYWTSEETQYF. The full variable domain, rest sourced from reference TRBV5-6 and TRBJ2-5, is DAGVTQSPTHLIKTRGQQVTLRCSPKSGHDTVSWYQQALGQGPQFIFQYYEEEERQRGNFPDRFSGHQFPNYSSELNVNALLLGDSALYLCASSYWTSEETQYFGPGTRLLVL.

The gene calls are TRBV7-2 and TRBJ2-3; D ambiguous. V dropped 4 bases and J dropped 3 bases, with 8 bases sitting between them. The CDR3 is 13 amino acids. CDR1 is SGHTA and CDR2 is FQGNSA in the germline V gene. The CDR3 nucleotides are TGTGCCAGCAGCTCAAGACTGACAGATACGCAGTATTTT. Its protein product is CASSSRLTDTQYF.

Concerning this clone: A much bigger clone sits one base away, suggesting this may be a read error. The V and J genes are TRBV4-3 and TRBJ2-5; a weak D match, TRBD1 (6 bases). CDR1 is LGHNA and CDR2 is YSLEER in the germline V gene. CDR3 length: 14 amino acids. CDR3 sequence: CPSSHDRSGETQYF. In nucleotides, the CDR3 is TGCCCCAGCAGCCACGACAGGTCCGGAGAGACCCAGTACTTC.

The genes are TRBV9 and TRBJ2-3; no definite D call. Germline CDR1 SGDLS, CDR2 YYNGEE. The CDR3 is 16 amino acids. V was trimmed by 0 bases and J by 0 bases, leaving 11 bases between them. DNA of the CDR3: TGTGCCAGCAGCGTAGCTCCCCAGACTAGCACAGATACGCAGTATTTT. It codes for CASSVAPQTSTDTQYF. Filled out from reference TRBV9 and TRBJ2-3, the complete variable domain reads DSGVTQTPKHLITATGQRVTLRCSPRSGDLSVYWYQQSLDQGLQFLIQYYNGEERAKGNILERFSAQQFPDLHSELNLSSLELGDSALYFCASSVAPQTSTDTQYFGPGTRLTVL.

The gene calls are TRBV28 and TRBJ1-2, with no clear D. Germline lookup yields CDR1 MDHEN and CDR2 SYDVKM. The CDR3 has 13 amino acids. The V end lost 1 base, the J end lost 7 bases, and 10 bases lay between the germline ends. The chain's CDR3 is CASSLSLGVGYTF. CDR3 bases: TGTGCCAGCAGTTTATCCCTCGGGGTTGGCTACACCTTC.

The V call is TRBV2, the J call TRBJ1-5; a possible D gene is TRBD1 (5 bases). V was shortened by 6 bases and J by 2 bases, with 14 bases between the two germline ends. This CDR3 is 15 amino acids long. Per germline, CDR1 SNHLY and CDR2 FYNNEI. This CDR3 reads CASSESGGGNQPQHF. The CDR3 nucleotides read TGTGCCAGCAGCGAAAGCGGGGGGGGCAATCAGCCCCAGCATTTT.

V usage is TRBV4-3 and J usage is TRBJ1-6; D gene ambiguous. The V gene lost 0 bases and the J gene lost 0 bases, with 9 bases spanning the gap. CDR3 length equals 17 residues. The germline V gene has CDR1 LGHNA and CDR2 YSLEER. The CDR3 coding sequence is TGCGCCAGCAGCCAAGATGGGGTGAGCTCCTATAATTCACCCCTCCACTTT. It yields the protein CASSQDGVSSYNSPLHF.